The 18 T cell receptor beta chains below come from one sample, sequenced in a study of blood T cells in healthy people across ages. Together with a sample-barcoded 5' primer, a J-beta primer mix was included in a second PCR lasting roughly 6 to 12 cycles. TCRdb reanalysed the 5' RACE reads using MiXCR and keeps one entry per CDR3 protein. The repertoire includes some 1.4 million distinct CDR3 sequences, around two fifths of them detected once, and approximately 7.9% sits in the top ten. Sequencing used blood. These receptor sequences come from a woman younger than 35 in good health.

This clonotype occurred a few times. The rearrangement uses TRBV28 and TRBJ1-1; D unclear. V gave up 5 bases and J gave up 2 bases, with 9 bases separating them. This CDR3 contains 13 residues. CDR1 and CDR2 from the germline V gene are MDHEN and SYDVKM. DNA of the CDR3: TGTGCCAGCAGTGTAACGAAAAACACTGAAGCTTTCTTT. Translating it yields CASSVTKNTEAFF.

Only a few counts were recorded for this clonotype. The gene calls are TRBV12-3 or TRBV12-4 and TRBJ1-2, with 7 bases fitting TRBD1. The CDR3 extends over 14 amino acids. Germline trimming cut 5 bases from V and 4 bases from J; bases unmatched to any gene: 7. The CDR3 here is CASSPGQAGYGYTF. The DNA of the CDR3 is TGTGCCAGCAGTCCCGGACAGGCGGGCTATGGCTACACCTTC.

This clonotype was detected many times. The chain uses TRBV4-2 and TRBJ2-3, with 8 bases aligning to TRBD2. CDR1 and CDR2 (germline): LGHNA, YNFKEQ. The CDR3 extends over 16 amino acids. After removal of 3 bases from V and 1 base from J, the junction contained 6 bases not matched to a gene. CDR3 residues: CASSQGLAGGTDTQYF. CDR3 nucleotide sequence: TGTGCCAGCAGCCAGGGGCTAGCGGGCGGCACAGATACGCAGTATTTT.

CDR3 sequence: CASSSGTIEQYF. The CDR3 DNA reads TGTGCCAGCAGCTCCGGGACTATAGAGCAGTACTTC. This chain connects TRBV7-2 to TRBJ2-5, with TRBD2 matching over 7 bases. Germline V gives CDR1 SGHTA, CDR2 FQGNSA. Trimming cost V 4 bases and J 11 bases; bases outside gene matches: 7. The CDR3 consists of 12 residues.

This clonotype was seen many times. The chain joins TRBV20-1 to TRBJ2-3; D is unclear. This CDR3 comprises 13 residues. CDR1 is DFQATT, CDR2 SNEGSKA, per germline (reference sequence). V lost 5 bases and J 0 bases, leaving 9 bases between the germline ends. CDR3 DNA sequence: TGCAGTGCTGGCGGATCTAGCACAGATACGCAGTATTTT. Protein: CSAGGSSTDTQYF.

The CDR3 DNA is TGCGCCAGCAGCCCCCATTTGTGGGATGAGCAGTACTTC. It is translated as CASSPHLWDEQYF. This rearrangement joins TRBV5-1 to TRBJ2-7; D is ambiguous. With 4 bases removed from V and 7 bases from J, the gap between germline ends came to 15 bases. CDR1 and CDR2 (germline): SGHRS, YFSETQ. The CDR3 covers 13 residues.

This rearrangement joins TRBV6-5 to TRBJ2-5, with 11 bases identical to TRBD2. V trimming: 8 bases; J trimming: 4 bases; junction bases outside the gene matches: 6. The CDR3 is 14 amino acids. CDR1 and CDR2 (germline): MNHEY, SVGAGI. The CDR3 region is CASGLAGGLETQYF. The CDR3 bases are TGTGCCAGCGGGCTAGCGGGGGGTTTAGAGACCCAGTACTTC.

This clonotype was found many times. This chain links TRBV4-2 with TRBJ1-2; D unclear. In germline, CDR1 is LGHNA, CDR2 YNFKEQ. V was pared by 0 bases and J by 4 bases, with 6 bases between. This CDR3 comprises 13 residues. The CDR3 DNA reads as TGTGCCAGCAGCCAAGACAGGAGCTATGGCTACACCTTC. Its translation: CASSQDRSYGYTF.

V gene TRBV4-2 combines with J gene TRBJ2-5, with 7 bases matching TRBD1. With the DNA end fitting TRBJ2-7 better, the J assignment may be wrong. Germline CDR1 reads LGHNA; CDR2 reads YNFKEQ. CDR3 length equals 15 residues. As DNA, the CDR3 is TGTGCCAGCAGCCAGGGGTCGGGACAGAGCTACGAGCAGTACTTC. This gives the protein CASSQGSGQSYEQYF.

This rearrangement joins TRBV3-1 to TRBJ2-7; 13 bases fit TRBD2. CDR3 length: 16 residues. Germline V CDR1 and CDR2: LGHDT, YNNKEL (reference sequence). J gave up 6 bases and V 2 bases, and 7 bases lay outside the gene matches. CDR3 DNA: TGTGCCAGCAGCCAAAGAAAACTAGCGGGAGGGGGCGAGCAGTACTTC. This codes for CASSQRKLAGGGEQYF.

A few counts support this clonotype. J is TRBJ2-7 and V is TRBV28, with D tentatively TRBD1 (5 bases). Germline values: CDR1 MDHEN, CDR2 SYDVKM. The length of the CDR3 is 15 residues. The V gene lost 6 bases and the J gene lost 3 bases, with 18 bases spanning the gap. The CDR3 bases are TGTGCCAGCAGACGAGGACAATCAGGTGACTACGAGCAGTACTTC. As protein: CASRRGQSGDYEQYF.

The chain links TRBV4-1 to TRBJ1-6; D may be TRBD1 (5 bases). Trimming stripped 5 bases from V and 7 bases from J, with 21 bases between. From germline, CDR1 is MGHRA and CDR2 YSYEKL. This CDR3 contains 17 residues. The CDR3 DNA sequence: TGCGCCAGCAGCTATCCGGGCCGGGACTCGAAGAATTCACCCCTCCACTTT. The encoded protein is CASSYPGRDSKNSPLHF.

In its sample, this clonotype was seen once. J is TRBJ2-3 and V is TRBV20-1; 14 positions agree with TRBD2. The J segment lost 8 bases and the V segment lost 1 base, leaving 14 bases of the junction unmatched. From germline, CDR1 is DFQATT and CDR2 SNEGSKA (reference sequence). The CDR3 loop spans 18 amino acids. This chain's CDR3 is CSARVAAGLAGDYGTQYF. The CDR3 nucleotides are TGCAGTGCTAGAGTCGCGGCGGGACTAGCGGGGGATTATGGTACGCAGTATTTT.

V usage is TRBV20-1 and J usage is TRBJ2-1, with 11 bases matching TRBD2. Germline V gives CDR1 DFQATT, CDR2 SNEGSKA (reference sequence). The V gene end was trimmed by 7 bases and the J gene end by 0 bases; junction bases not matched to a gene: 11. The CDR3 is made up of 17 amino acids. The CDR3 protein is CSVPELAGESSYNEQFF. The CDR3 coding sequence is TGCAGTGTACCGGAACTAGCGGGGGAGAGCTCCTACAATGAGCAGTTCTTC.

As to this clonotype: The junction shows a germline mismatch at one end, possibly a read error. The chain carries TRBV7-2 and TRBJ1-2, with 9 bases lining up with TRBD1. Germline-derived CDR1 and CDR2 are SGHTA and FQGNSA. CDR3 length equals 13 residues. The CDR3 loop reads CAGSQGQGRGYTF. The CDR3 nucleotides are TGTGCCGGCAGCCAGGGACAGGGCCGGGGCTACACCTTC.

The rearrangement links TRBV7-9 to TRBJ2-3, with 10 bases that match TRBD2. The CDR3 is 16 residues long. Trimming at V came to 5 bases and at J to 0 bases, leaving 5 bases not matched to a gene. Germline V gives CDR1 SEHNR, CDR2 FQNEAQ (reference sequence). CDR3 amino acids: CASSHLLAGSTDTQYF. The CDR3 nucleotides are TGTGCCAGCAGCCACTTACTAGCGGGGAGCACAGATACGCAGTATTTT.

This clonotype turned up a few times. V is TRBV2 and J is TRBJ1-2, with 8 bases that match TRBD1. J lost 7 bases, V lost 8 bases, and 6 bases had no gene match. There are 12 residues in the CDR3. CDR1 SNHLY and CDR2 FYNNEI come from the germline V gene. CDR3 in amino acids: CASGATGAGYTF. The DNA of the CDR3 is TGTGCCAGCGGGGCGACAGGGGCTGGCTACACCTTC.

The chain has TRBV20-1 and TRBJ2-5, with 12 bases matching TRBD2. CDR1 and CDR2 from the germline V gene are DFQATT and SNEGSKA (reference sequence). This CDR3 region has 18 residues. V gave up 0 bases and J gave up 11 bases; unmatched junction bases: 19. The CDR3 here is CSARDRRLAGAPTLEQYF. Written as DNA, the CDR3 is TGCAGTGCTAGAGATCGGAGACTAGCGGGGGCGCCCACCTTAGAGCAGTACTTC.